Given below is one T cell receptor (beta chain) in context. The CDR3 covers 13 residues. V was clipped by 4 bases and J by 7 bases, with 11 bases between them. Germline CDR1 and CDR2: SNHLY and FYNNEI. The sample originates from a study of CD8 T cells in Susac syndrome. With random hexamers, about 0.45 to 1 ug RNA was reverse transcribed. TCRdb redid the calling of the immunoSEQ multiplex PCR reads with MiXCR, one entry per CDR3 protein. This table has around 71,000 distinct CDR3 sequences, over 90% appearing once. The gene calls are TRBV2 and TRBJ1-5, with D hard to call. The sample consisted of CD4+ T cells from PBMCs. The source is a human donor with multiple sclerosis. CDR3 DNA sequence: TGTGCCAGCAGTGGAGGCGGGGTCCAGCCCCAGCATTTT. It is translated as CASSGGGVQPQHF.